These 9 T cell receptor beta chains originate from one sample sequenced in a study of control samples from healthy donors and cancer patients. TCRdb's copy holds only in-frame clones and misses some; the assay was immunoSEQ multiplex PCR. The sample lists 65,000 to 80,000 clones, roughly nine tenths occurring once. Material: PBMCs. The receptors stem from a woman aged 45-59 years with colorectal cancer.

The chain links TRBV27 to TRBJ2-3, with a tentative D call TRBD2 (5 bases). In germline, CDR1 is MNHEY, CDR2 SMNVEV (reference sequence). V dropped 3 bases and J dropped 0 bases, with 10 bases sitting between them. CDR3 length: 15 amino acids. The CDR3: CASSFGITSTDTQYF. The CDR3 DNA follows: TGTGCCAGCAGTTTCGGGATAACTAGCACAGATACGCAGTATTTT.

The chain carries TRBV7-2 and TRBJ2-6; D is perhaps TRBD1 (6 bases). Trimming stripped 8 bases from V and 1 base from J, with 18 bases between. Germline V gene sequence: CDR1 SGHTA, CDR2 FQGNSA. CDR3 length: 17 amino acids. CDR3 nucleotide sequence: TGTGCCAGCCGCCTTGAAGGGACAATATCTGGGGCCAACGTCCTGACTTTC. Encoded protein: CASRLEGTISGANVLTF. Supplemented by reference TRBV7-2 and TRBJ2-6, the full variable domain reads GAGVSQSPSNKVTEKGKDVELRCDPISGHTALYWYRQSLGQGLEFLIYFQGNSAPDKSGLPSDRFSAERTGGSVSTLTIQRTQQEDSAVYLCASRLEGTISGANVLTFGAGSRLTVL.

The rearrangement uses TRBV7-2 and TRBJ2-7, with 12 bases that match TRBD2. Germline V gene sequence: CDR1 SGHTA, CDR2 FQGNSA. The CDR3 has 15 amino acids. V gave up 5 bases and J gave up 7 bases; unmatched junction bases: 9. CDR3 bases: TGTGCCAGCAGCGCGGGACTAGCGGGTCCTTTTGAGCAGTACGTC. Amino acids: CASSAGLAGPFEQYV.

This clone was recorded once. The genes are TRBV2 and TRBJ1-4; the D gene is possibly TRBD1 (6 bases). The CDR3 has 14 residues. Per germline, CDR1 SNHLY and CDR2 FYNNEI. Deletions cut 5 bases from V and 12 bases from J, with 19 bases between. DNA of the CDR3: TGTGCCAGCAGTCCGCAGGCAGGGGAGTATGAACTGTTTTTT. Translation: CASSPQAGEYELFF.

The V call is TRBV7-2, the J call TRBJ1-1, with D maybe TRBD1 (5 bases). This CDR3 is built from 13 residues. Per germline, CDR1 SGHTA and CDR2 FQGNSA. Trimming pared 4 bases from V and 0 bases from J, leaving 6 bases between. CDR3 sequence: CASSSGMNTEAFF. The DNA for the CDR3 is TGTGCCAGCAGCTCAGGGATGAACACTGAAGCTTTCTTT.

J is TRBJ2-5 and V is TRBV19, with D possibly being TRBD1 (5 bases). V was pared by 4 bases and J by 4 bases, with 10 bases between. The CDR3 contains 13 residues. The germline CDR1 and CDR2 sequences are LNHDA and SQIVND (reference sequence). The CDR3 DNA sequence: TGTGCCAGTAGTAACCAGGGTGCAGAGACCCAGTACTTC. It codes for CASSNQGAETQYF.

This chain joins TRBV2 and TRBJ2-5; tentatively, D is TRBD2 (6 bases). From germline, CDR1 is SNHLY and CDR2 FYNNEI. V was clipped by 6 bases and J by 5 bases, with 13 bases between them. This CDR3 has 13 amino acids. The CDR3 spells CASRGALAETQYF. CDR3 in DNA: TGTGCCAGCAGGGGCGCACTAGCCGAGACCCAGTACTTC.

V is TRBV2 and J is TRBJ2-7; no clear D. The CDR3 is made up of 12 amino acids. Per germline, CDR1 SNHLY and CDR2 FYNNEI. Trimming stripped 3 bases from V and 3 bases from J, with 6 bases between. CDR3 region: CASSEMGYEQYV. In DNA, the CDR3 is TGTGCCAGCAGTGAGATGGGCTACGAGCAGTACGTC.

The DNA of the CDR3 is TGCGCCAGCAGCCCACTAGGACAGGGGATTGATAATTCACCCCTCCACTTT. Protein sequence: CASSPLGQGIDNSPLHF. The chain employs TRBV5-1 and TRBJ1-6, with TRBD1 matching over 9 bases. CDR3 length equals 17 residues. Trimming at V came to 4 bases and at J to 5 bases, leaving 10 bases not matched to a gene. The germline V gene encodes CDR1 SGHRS and CDR2 YFSETQ.